These 28 T cell receptor beta chains were all obtained from the same sample, sequenced in a study of blood T cell repertoires in COVID-19. Clones were sequenced by immunoSEQ multiplex PCR, and TCRdb holds only the in-frame ones, with some missing. The table records about 140,000 clones, 85% of them present only once. Specimen: peripheral blood. These receptors were obtained from a human donor with acute or convalescent COVID-19. The donor label of this sample is uncertain.

The rearrangement joins TRBV19 to TRBJ1-1, with 9 nucleotides matching TRBD1. CDR3 length: 16 residues. After removal of 5 bases from V and 1 base from J, the junction contained 8 bases not matched to a gene. Germline assignment: CDR1 LNHDA and CDR2 SQIVND (reference sequence). The CDR3 DNA reads TGTGCCAGTAGTTTGAACAGGGGGCGCGGGAACACTGAAGCTTTCTTT. Its protein is CASSLNRGRGNTEAFF.

This chain uses TRBV7-2 with TRBJ2-7, with D possibly being TRBD1 (6 bases). V shed 6 bases and J shed 4 bases, with 19 bases lying between them. The CDR3 has 15 residues. In germline, CDR1 is SGHTA, CDR2 FQGNSA. CDR3 DNA: TGTGCCAGCAGGACCCCGGGACACCCGGGGTACGAGCAGTACTTC. This gives the protein CASRTPGHPGYEQYF.

This chain links TRBV30 with TRBJ1-2; D gene ambiguous. This CDR3 is 18 amino acids long. From germline, CDR1 is GTSNPN and CDR2 SVGIG (reference sequence). V was cut by 3 bases and J by 0 bases, with 23 bases left in between. The CDR3 coding sequence is TGTGCCTGGAGCTCCCTCCCAGTGAGGGTTACCTCTAACTATGGCTACACCTTC. This encodes CAWSSLPVRVTSNYGYTF. Combining the CDR3 with reference TRBV30 and TRBJ1-2 gives the whole variable domain SQTIHQWPATLVQPVGSPLSLECTVEGTSNPNLYWYRQAAGRGLQLLFYSVGIGQISSEVPQNLSASRPQDRQFILSSKKLLLSDSGFYLCAWSSLPVRVTSNYGYTFGSGTRLTVV.

J is TRBJ2-7 and V is TRBV2, with D unclear. The CDR3 has 12 residues. Trimming stripped 5 bases from V and 3 bases from J, with 8 bases between. Germline loops: CDR1 SNHLY, CDR2 FYNNEI. CDR3 region: CASSMTDYEQYV. CDR3 DNA sequence: TGTGCCAGCAGTATGACTGACTACGAGCAGTACGTC.

This chain joins TRBV2 and TRBJ2-1; TRBD2 matches 10 bases. Trimming at V came to 6 bases and at J to 9 bases, leaving 14 bases not matched to a gene. The CDR3 is 16 residues long. Germline assignment: CDR1 SNHLY and CDR2 FYNNEI. CDR3 protein: CASSASGLAGVSEQFF. In DNA, the CDR3 is TGTGCCAGCAGCGCCTCAGGGCTAGCGGGAGTTTCTGAGCAGTTCTTC.

The chain combines TRBV27 with TRBJ2-3; the match to TRBD2 covers 11 bases. Unmatched junction bases numbered 7, after V lost 5 bases and J lost 9 bases. Germline CDR1 and CDR2: MNHEY and SMNVEV (reference sequence). CDR3 length equals 14 residues. DNA of the CDR3: TGTGCCAGCAGTCTAGCGGGGGGCCTCAGGACGCAGTATTTT. Translated: CASSLAGGLRTQYF.

This rearrangement joins TRBV5-4 to TRBJ2-3; unclear D gene. Germline assignment: CDR1 SGHNT and CDR2 YYREEE (reference sequence). This CDR3 has 14 residues. V lost 0 bases and J 4 bases, leaving 9 bases between the germline ends. CDR3 residues: CASSLDIGSDTQYF. For the CDR3, the DNA is TGTGCCAGCAGCTTGGATATCGGTTCAGATACGCAGTATTTT.

The chain recombines TRBV11-3 with TRBJ1-1; D call uncertain. Germline V CDR1 and CDR2: SGHNT, YENEEA. V was shortened by 6 bases and J by 5 bases, with 7 bases between the two germline ends. The CDR3 has 11 residues. CDR3: CASRRETEAFF. In nucleotides, the CDR3 is TGTGCCAGCAGAAGGGAGACTGAAGCTTTCTTT. Based on the CDR3 plus reference TRBV11-3 and TRBJ1-1, the full variable domain is EAGVVQSPRYKIIEKKQPVAFWCNPISGHNTLYWYLQNLGQGPELLIRYENEEAVDDSQLPKDRFSAERLKGVDSTLKIQPAELGDSAVYLCASRRETEAFFGQGTRLTVV.

The chain recombines TRBV12-3 or TRBV12-4 with TRBJ1-2; D is perhaps TRBD1 (6 bases). The CDR3 consists of 13 residues. V lost 4 bases and J 4 bases, leaving 10 bases between the germline ends. DNA of the CDR3: TGTGCCAGCAGTTCCAGGGGTGGCTATGGCTACACCTTC. This codes for CASSSRGGYGYTF.

The CDR3 coding sequence is TGTGCCACCTTCCACAGGGGGCATGGCTACACCTTC. Translating it yields CATFHRGHGYTF. The chain has TRBV27 and TRBJ1-2; the match to TRBD1 covers 9 bases. CDR1 MNHEY and CDR2 SMNVEV come from the germline V gene (reference sequence). J lost 6 bases, V lost 10 bases, and 6 bases had no gene match. CDR3 size: 12 residues.

The chain uses TRBV30 and TRBJ1-6; TRBD1 matches at 7 bases. The V gene's germline CDR1 is GTSNPN and CDR2 SVGIG (reference sequence). Trimming removed 2 bases from V and 8 bases from J; junction bases left unmatched: 3. CDR3 length: 13 amino acids. The CDR3 DNA follows: TGTGCCTGGAGTCGCGACAGGGATTCACCCCTCCACTTT. As protein: CAWSRDRDSPLHF.

This sequence joins TRBV28 and TRBJ1-3; 8 nucleotides align to TRBD1. Germline loops: CDR1 MDHEN, CDR2 SYDVKM. The V segment lost 5 bases and the J segment 0 bases; nucleotides outside the gene matches: 6. The CDR3 extends over 16 amino acids. The CDR3: CASSLGQGISGNTIYF. DNA of the CDR3: TGTGCCAGCAGTCTTGGACAGGGAATCTCTGGAAACACCATATATTTT.

Here the CDR3 DNA reads TGTGCCATCAGTGGGGGGGACAGGAAGAACACTGAAGCTTTCTTT. Translation gives CAISGGDRKNTEAFF. This rearrangement joins TRBV10-3 to TRBJ1-1; 8 positions match TRBD1. The CDR3 runs 15 residues. The V and J ends lost 4 bases and 1 base, in that order; junction bases with no gene match: 5. The germline CDR1 and CDR2 sequences are ENHRY and SYGVKD.

The V gene is TRBV11-3, the J gene TRBJ2-3; D unclear. The CDR3 runs 13 residues. V was trimmed by 5 bases and J by 4 bases, leaving 10 bases between them. Looked up from germline, CDR1 is SGHNT and CDR2 is YENEEA. The CDR3 bases are TGTGCCAGCAGCCTCCTTCAGGCAGATACGCAGTATTTT. This encodes CASSLLQADTQYF.

The table lists this clone with a count of one. The V gene is TRBV7-9, the J gene TRBJ1-2; a weak D match, TRBD1 (5 bases). The CDR3 length is 15 residues. From germline, CDR1 is SEHNR and CDR2 FQNEAQ (reference sequence). V was pared by 7 bases and J by 7 bases, with 22 bases between. CDR3 in amino acids: CASTEVGRGDLGYTF. The DNA of the CDR3 is TGTGCCAGCACCGAAGTGGGCCGGGGGGATCTTGGCTACACCTTC.

This chain links TRBV7-3 with TRBJ2-3, with 7 bases identical to TRBD2. Germline trimming cut 5 bases from V and 8 bases from J; bases unmatched to any gene: 7. CDR3 length: 13 residues. CDR1 is SGHTA and CDR2 is FQGTGA in the germline V gene. DNA for the CDR3: TGTGCCAGCAGCCGTAGGGGACTATCTACGCAGTATTTT. It encodes CASSRRGLSTQYF.

This clone has just one count. The rearrangement joins TRBV18 to TRBJ2-4; a possible D gene is TRBD2 (6 bases). There are 12 residues in the CDR3. Trimming stripped 6 bases from V and 9 bases from J, with 12 bases between. Germline loops: CDR1 KGHSH, CDR2 LQKENI. CDR3 bases: TGTGCCAGCTCCATGACTAGTGGCATTCAGTACTTC. Its translation: CASSMTSGIQYF.

The V call is TRBV28, the J call TRBJ1-5, with D tentatively TRBD1 (5 bases). The CDR3 has 17 residues. The germline gives CDR1 MDHEN, CDR2 SYDVKM. V was shortened by 3 bases and J by 0 bases, with 15 bases between the two germline ends. The CDR3 nucleotides read TGTGCCAGCAGTTTCTTCGGGGGGGAATATAGCAATCAGCCCCAGCATTTT. This gives the protein CASSFFGGEYSNQPQHF. Variable domain in full (rest from reference TRBV28 and TRBJ1-5): DVKVTQSSRYLVKRTGEKVFLECVQDMDHENMFWYRQDPGLGLRLIYFSYDVKMKEKGDIPEGYSVSREKKERFSLILESASTNQTSMYLCASSFFGGEYSNQPQHFGDGTRLSIL.

This sequence joins TRBV5-5 and TRBJ2-5, with 7 bases matching TRBD1. CDR3 length: 14 residues. V dropped 5 bases and J dropped 2; count of bases not matched to a gene: 6. Germline CDR1 and CDR2: SGHKS and YYEKEE (reference sequence). The CDR3 nucleotides read TGTGCCAGCAGGAAAGAGGGACAGCAAGAGACCCAGTACTTC. As protein: CASRKEGQQETQYF.

This chain links TRBV24-1 with TRBJ1-2, with D unresolved. Germline CDR1 and CDR2: KGHDR and SFDVKD. V was clipped by 1 base and J by 1 base, with 18 bases between them. CDR3 length equals 18 residues. CDR3 nucleotides: TGTGCCACCAGTGATTTTCCCTTCCCTCTCGTCCTTAACTATGGCTACACCTTC. It translates to CATSDFPFPLVLNYGYTF.

The rearrangement joins TRBV4-3 to TRBJ1-5, with TRBD1 as a possible D gene (5 bases). V was shortened by 2 bases and J by 6 bases, with 14 bases between the two germline ends. The CDR3 length is 15 residues. Germline CDR1 is LGHNA and CDR2 is YSLEER. The CDR3 DNA follows: TGCGCCAGCAGCCAATACCGAGGTGACAGTCAGCCCCAGCATTTT. Residues: CASSQYRGDSQPQHF.

In its sample, this clone was seen a few times. The chain links TRBV5-6 to TRBJ1-4; 7 bases map to TRBD1. Germline loops: CDR1 SGHDT, CDR2 YYEEEE. J was trimmed by 8 bases and V by 6 bases; bases with no gene match: 13. The CDR3 runs 15 residues. The CDR3 nucleotides are TGTGCCAGCAACGAGCAAGACAGGGCGGCGGAAAAACTGTTTTTT. Translation: CASNEQDRAAEKLFF. Based on the CDR3 plus reference TRBV5-6 and TRBJ1-4, the full variable domain is DAGVTQSPTHLIKTRGQQVTLRCSPKSGHDTVSWYQQALGQGPQFIFQYYEEEERQRGNFPDRFSGHQFPNYSSELNVNALLLGDSALYLCASNEQDRAAEKLFFGSGTQLSVL.

With regard to this clone: The junction departs from germline at one end; a sequencing error may be responsible. V and J are TRBV7-7 and TRBJ2-2; D perhaps matches TRBD2 (5 bases). The CDR3 has 13 amino acids. Germline lookup yields CDR1 SSHAT and CDR2 FNYEAQ (reference sequence). CDR3 coding DNA: TGTGCTAGCATCCCCGGGGACACCGGGGAGCTGTTTTTT. Translated: CASIPGDTGELFF.

This chain links TRBV6-5 with TRBJ1-2; D may be TRBD1 (5 bases). The V end lost 11 bases, the J end lost 2 bases, and 12 bases lay between the germline ends. CDR1 and CDR2 from the germline V gene are MNHEY and SVGAGI. CDR3 size: 12 residues. The CDR3, as DNA: TGTGCCGGGGGGAACAGGAACTATGGCTACACCTTC. It specifies CAGGNRNYGYTF.

The chain employs TRBV5-4 and TRBJ1-1; weak D call: TRBD1 (6 bases). Germline V gene sequence: CDR1 SGHNT, CDR2 YYREEE (reference sequence). The CDR3 spans 14 residues. V was pared by 4 bases and J by 6 bases, with 16 bases between. Here the CDR3 reads CASSVGGGLAEAFF. The CDR3 DNA is TGTGCCAGCAGCGTGGGAGGGGGTTTGGCTGAAGCTTTCTTT.

The V gene is TRBV6-4, the J gene TRBJ2-1; 8 bases fit TRBD2. There are 15 residues in the CDR3. Trimming at V came to 4 bases and at J to 6 bases, leaving 8 bases not matched to a gene. Germline CDR1 is MRHNA and CDR2 is SNTAGT. The CDR3 region has the DNA TGTGCCAGCAGTGCGGACGGGGGGGCGCCCAATGAGCAGTTCTTC. Translating it yields CASSADGGAPNEQFF.

This chain connects TRBV6-5 to TRBJ2-7; TRBD1 aligns across 7 bases. There are 16 residues in the CDR3. J gave up 4 bases and V 2 bases, and 11 bases lay outside the gene matches. In germline, CDR1 is MNHEY, CDR2 SVGAGI. CDR3 sequence (DNA): TGTGCCAGCAGTTACGGGAAATTGACAGGGCCGTACGAGCAGTACTTC. It codes for CASSYGKLTGPYEQYF.

This clone was seen once. The chain uses TRBV7-8 and TRBJ2-7, with TRBD1 identical over 8 bases. V lost 6 bases, J lost 2 bases, and 9 bases stayed unmatched. The CDR3 sequence is 15 residues long. Germline CDR1 SGHVS, CDR2 FQNEAQ. The CDR3 spells CASSRVETGAYEQYF. DNA for the CDR3: TGTGCCAGCAGTAGGGTGGAGACAGGGGCCTACGAGCAGTACTTC.